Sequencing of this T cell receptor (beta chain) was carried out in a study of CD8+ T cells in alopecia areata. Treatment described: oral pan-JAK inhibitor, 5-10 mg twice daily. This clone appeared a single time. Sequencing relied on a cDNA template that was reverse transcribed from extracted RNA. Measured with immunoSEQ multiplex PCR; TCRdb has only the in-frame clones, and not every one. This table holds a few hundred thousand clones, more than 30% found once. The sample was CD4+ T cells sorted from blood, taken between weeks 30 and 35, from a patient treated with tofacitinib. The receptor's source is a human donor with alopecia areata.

CDR3 sequence: CASSQENYSNQPQHF. CDR3 DNA: TGCGCCAGCAGCCAAGAGAATTATAGCAATCAGCCCCAGCATTTT. This chain uses TRBV4-1 with TRBJ1-5; no firm D call. V was cut by 0 bases and J by 0 bases, with 6 bases left in between. The V gene's germline CDR1 is MGHRA and CDR2 YSYEKL. The CDR3 spans 15 residues.